The subject of this entry is one T cell receptor beta chain. The germline CDR1 and CDR2 sequences are LNHDA and SQIVND (reference sequence). J was trimmed by 0 bases and V by 5 bases; bases with no gene match: 9. This CDR3 has 16 amino acids. One Seattle source followed patients from active infection through their disease course. As originally analysed: Amplifying reference gene primers gave estimates of nucleated cell counts. Measured with immunoSEQ multiplex PCR; TCRdb has only the in-frame clones, and not every one. From that table come the V and J calls and clone size; the DNA was used to work out D and trimming. The table records 150,000 to 200,000 clones, roughly four fifths of them present only once. The data belong to a study of blood T cell repertoires in COVID-19. At the level of the study: Italy, Spain and the United States were the sources of the convalescent and acute COVID-19 samples.

Sequencing used peripheral blood. The genes are TRBV19 and TRBJ1-2; 7 nucleotides align to TRBD1. This receptor was identified in a woman in her 70s with COVID-19, enrolled during active disease. CDR3 in DNA: TGTGCCAGTAGTCCGCATGGGACAGCAACTAACTATGGCTACACCTTC. This sequence encodes CASSPHGTATNYGYTF.